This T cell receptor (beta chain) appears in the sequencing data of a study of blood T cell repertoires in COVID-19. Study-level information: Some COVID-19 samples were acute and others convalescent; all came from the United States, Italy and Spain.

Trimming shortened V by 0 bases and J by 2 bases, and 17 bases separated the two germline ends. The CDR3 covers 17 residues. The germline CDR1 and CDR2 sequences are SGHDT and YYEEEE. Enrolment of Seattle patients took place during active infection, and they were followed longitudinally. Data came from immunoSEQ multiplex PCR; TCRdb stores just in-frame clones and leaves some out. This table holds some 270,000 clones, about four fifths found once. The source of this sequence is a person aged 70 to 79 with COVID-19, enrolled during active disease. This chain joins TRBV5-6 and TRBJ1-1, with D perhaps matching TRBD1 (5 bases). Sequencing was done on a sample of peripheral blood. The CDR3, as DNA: TGTGCCAGCAGCTTGGCTTCAGCCGGGGGGACTAACACTGAAGCTTTCTTT. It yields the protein CASSLASAGGTNTEAFF.